These 27 T cell receptor beta chains were sequenced from one sample in a study of cytomegalovirus exposure and HLA in healthy donors. The PCR ran on 60 Vbeta and 13 Jbeta primers. Measured with immunoSEQ multiplex PCR; TCRdb has only the in-frame clones, and not every one. The sample lists about 72,000 clones, around 78% seen once, with around 3.5% in the top ten. The sequenced material came from PBMCs. The receptor source for this set is a man in his forties in good health and CMV-seronegative.

The chain carries TRBV4-2 and TRBJ2-2; TRBD2 aligns across 7 bases. CDR3 length equals 15 residues. CDR1 is LGHNA and CDR2 is YNFKEQ in the germline V gene. Trimming removed 1 base from V and 5 bases from J; junction bases left unmatched: 4. The CDR3 DNA is TGTGCCAGCAGCCAAGGGGAACTAGCGACCGGGGAGCTGTTTTTT. Translated, it gives CASSQGELATGELFF.

The rearrangement joins TRBV7-8 to TRBJ2-7; D perhaps matches TRBD1 (8 bases). The CDR3 is 16 residues long. V was trimmed by 4 bases and J by 1 base, leaving 17 bases between them. Germline CDR1 is SGHVS and CDR2 is FQNEAQ. The CDR3 here is CASSSNRGGGSYEQYF. CDR3 nucleotides: TGTGCCAGCAGCTCCAACAGGGGGGGAGGGTCCTACGAGCAGTACTTC.

The rearrangement joins TRBV2 to TRBJ2-1; TRBD1 is a possible D gene (6 bases). Trimming shortened V by 7 bases and J by 8 bases, and 15 bases separated the two germline ends. CDR3 length equals 13 residues. Per germline, CDR1 SNHLY and CDR2 FYNNEI. This chain's CDR3 is CASTGAHQDEQFF. Here the CDR3 DNA reads TGTGCCAGCACAGGGGCCCACCAGGATGAGCAGTTCTTC. The full variable domain, its missing parts supplied by reference TRBV2 and TRBJ2-1, is EPEVTQTPSHQVTQMGQEVILRCVPISNHLYFYWYRQILGQKVEFLVSFYNNEISEKSEIFDDQFSVERPDGSNFTLKIRSTKLEDSAMYFCASTGAHQDEQFFGPGTRLTVL.

The genes are TRBV7-8 and TRBJ2-3; 8 positions agree with TRBD1. The germline V gene encodes CDR1 SGHVS and CDR2 FQNEAQ. This CDR3 region has 15 residues. Trimming at V came to 1 base and at J to 4 bases, leaving 4 bases not matched to a gene. For the CDR3, the DNA is TGTGCCAGCAGCTTAGTCCAGGGGGCAGCAGATACGCAGTATTTT. It specifies CASSLVQGAADTQYF.

This clone showed up just a few times. The chain recombines TRBV5-1 with TRBJ2-6; 7 nucleotides line up with TRBD1. The CDR3 consists of 15 residues. J was trimmed by 0 bases and V by 7 bases; bases with no gene match: 4. Germline lookup yields CDR1 SGHRS and CDR2 YFSETQ. DNA of the CDR3: TGCGCCAGCTCCAACAGGGGCTCTGGGGCCAACGTCCTGACTTTC. Translation gives CASSNRGSGANVLTF.

The J gene is TRBJ1-2, the V gene TRBV5-8; D may be TRBD1 (6 bases). The CDR3 loop spans 15 amino acids. The V gene lost 0 bases and the J gene lost 1 base, with 10 bases spanning the gap. CDR1 is SGHTS, CDR2 YDEGEE, per germline. In DNA, the CDR3 is TGTGCCAGCAGCTTGGTTGGGGGCGGTAACTATGGCTACACCTTC. It codes for CASSLVGGGNYGYTF. The variable domain in full, with the rest retrieved from reference TRBV5-8 and TRBJ1-2, is EAGVTQSPTHLIKTRGQQATLRCSPISGHTSVYWYQQALGLGLQFLLWYDEGEERNRGNFPPRFSGRQFPNYSSELNVNALELEDSALYLCASSLVGGGNYGYTFGSGTRLTVV.

The chain uses TRBV4-3 and TRBJ2-7; 8 positions match TRBD1. The V gene's germline CDR1 is LGHNA and CDR2 YSLEER. The V segment lost 0 bases and the J segment 6 bases; nucleotides outside the gene matches: 10. The CDR3 loop spans 16 amino acids. The DNA for the CDR3 is TGCGCCAGCAGCCAAGAGGCTCGGCGGACAGGGTTCGAGCAGTACTTC. Protein product: CASSQEARRTGFEQYF.

This chain links TRBV27 with TRBJ1-2; 9 nucleotides match TRBD1. J was trimmed by 7 bases and V by 2 bases; bases with no gene match: 14. The CDR3 runs 17 residues. CDR1 MNHEY and CDR2 SMNVEV come from the germline V gene (reference sequence). CDR3 protein: CASSLEGQGPVWSGYTF. The CDR3 DNA follows: TGTGCCAGCAGTTTAGAGGGACAGGGCCCCGTTTGGTCTGGCTACACCTTC.

V is TRBV11-1 and J is TRBJ2-1, with TRBD1 matching over 12 bases. The germline V gene has CDR1 SGHAT and CDR2 FQDESV (reference sequence). This CDR3 contains 16 residues. With V trimmed by 7 bases and J by 5 bases, 9 bases remained unmatched. The CDR3 loop is CASKWDRGLADNEQFF. In DNA form, the CDR3 reads TGTGCCAGCAAATGGGACAGGGGGCTGGCGGACAATGAGCAGTTCTTC.

The rearrangement links TRBV5-1 to TRBJ2-7; perhaps TRBD2 as D (7 bases). Trimming stripped 3 bases from V and 7 bases from J, with 26 bases between. Germline lookup yields CDR1 SGHRS and CDR2 YFSETQ. This CDR3 comprises 17 residues. CDR3 region: CASSSGLGGGNLGEQYF. Here the CDR3 DNA reads TGCGCCAGCAGCTCGGGCCTGGGAGGGGGGAACTTGGGGGAGCAGTACTTC.

CDR3 bases: TGTGCCAGTAGTATGACGCGGACAGGGGGAACTCAGCCCCAGCATTTT. Translation: CASSMTRTGGTQPQHF. This rearrangement joins TRBV19 to TRBJ1-5; 10 nucleotides line up with TRBD1. Germline V gives CDR1 LNHDA, CDR2 SQIVND (reference sequence). V gave up 3 bases and J gave up 6 bases; unmatched junction bases: 8. This CDR3 spans 16 amino acids.

The J gene is TRBJ1-2, the V gene TRBV13, with 8 positions matching TRBD1. V was pared by 5 bases and J by 0 bases, with 11 bases of the junction left unmatched. CDR1 PRHDT and CDR2 FYEKMQ come from the germline V gene (reference sequence). CDR3 size: 17 residues. CDR3 region: CASSPQGARRSNYGYTF. For the CDR3, the DNA is TGTGCCAGCAGCCCCCAGGGGGCGAGGAGGTCTAACTATGGCTACACCTTC.

V is TRBV6-1 and J is TRBJ1-1, with TRBD1 matching over 8 bases. The V gene's germline CDR1 is MNHNS and CDR2 SASEGT. The CDR3 has 14 amino acids. J was trimmed by 12 bases and V by 0 bases; bases with no gene match: 9. The CDR3 bases are TGTGCCAGCAGTGAAGCCATCGGACAGGGTGTTACTTTCTTT. It codes for CASSEAIGQGVTFF.

This chain connects TRBV7-9 to TRBJ2-2, with a possible D match to TRBD1 (8 bases). Deletions cut 3 bases from V and 4 bases from J, with 18 bases between. In germline, CDR1 is SEHNR, CDR2 FQNEAQ (reference sequence). This CDR3 is built from 17 residues. The CDR3 spells CASSLRTGRGGTGELFF. The CDR3 DNA reads as TGTGCCAGCAGCTTGCGGACAGGGAGGGGTGGCACCGGGGAGCTGTTTTTT. Variable domain in full (rest from reference TRBV7-9 and TRBJ2-2): DTGVSQNPRHKITKRGQNVTFRCDPISEHNRLYWYRQTLGQGPEFLTYFQNEAQLEKSRLLSDRFSAERPKGSFSTLEIQRTEQGDSAMYLCASSLRTGRGGTGELFFGEGSRLTVL.

The CDR3 here is CASSLWTGYGYTF. CDR3 nucleotides: TGTGCCAGCAGTTTATGGACAGGCTATGGCTACACCTTC. The chain has TRBV27 and TRBJ1-2; TRBD1 agrees at 7 bases. The CDR3 length is 13 residues. The ends lost 1 base at V and 4 bases at J; junction bases unmatched: 0. Germline CDR1 and CDR2: MNHEY and SMNVEV (reference sequence).

This clone was detected only once. The CDR3 loop is CASSLKDRQPQHF. DNA of the CDR3: TGTGCCAGCAGCTTAAAAGACAGGCAGCCCCAGCATTTT. The genes are TRBV11-3 and TRBJ1-5, with D possibly matching TRBD1 (6 bases). From germline, CDR1 is SGHNT and CDR2 YENEEA. This CDR3 has 13 residues. V lost 2 bases and J 7 bases, leaving 9 bases between the germline ends. Using reference TRBV11-3 and TRBJ1-5 for the parts outside the CDR3, the full variable domain is EAGVVQSPRYKIIEKKQPVAFWCNPISGHNTLYWYLQNLGQGPELLIRYENEEAVDDSQLPKDRFSAERLKGVDSTLKIQPAELGDSAVYLCASSLKDRQPQHFGDGTRLSIL.

The chain combines TRBV18 with TRBJ1-1; 7 bases are a match to TRBD1. The junction had 14 bases not matched to a gene; V was cut back by 6 bases and J by 1 base. Per the germline V gene, CDR1 is KGHSH and CDR2 is LQKENI. The length of the CDR3 is 17 residues. CDR3 in amino acids: CASSMRGGEVWNTEAFF. The CDR3 DNA follows: TGTGCCAGCTCCATGAGAGGGGGCGAGGTGTGGAACACTGAAGCTTTCTTT.

Turning to this clone: The junction differs from germline at one of its ends, possibly a read error. The chain joins TRBV7-9 to TRBJ2-7; possibly TRBD2 for D (7 bases). The CDR3 contains 15 residues. The germline V gene encodes CDR1 SEHNR and CDR2 FQNEAQ (reference sequence). The CDR3 protein is CASRLGGGGGYEQYF. For the CDR3, the DNA is TGTGCCAGCAGATTAGGTGGAGGGGGAGGGTACGAGCAGTACTTC. The full variable domain, rest sourced from reference TRBV7-9 and TRBJ2-7, is DTGVSQNPRHKITKRGQNVTFRCDPISEHNRLYWYRQTLGQGPEFLTYFQNEAQLEKSRLLSDRFSAERPKGSFSTLEIQRTEQGDSAMYLCASRLGGGGGYEQYFGPGTRLTVT.

This rearrangement joins TRBV29-1 to TRBJ2-3; 7 nucleotides match TRBD2. Trimming at V came to 7 bases and at J to 6 bases, leaving 10 bases not matched to a gene. The CDR3 is 13 amino acids. Per the germline V gene, CDR1 is SQVTM and CDR2 is ANQGSEA. CDR3 in DNA: TGCAGCGGCGACTTTCGGGGGGTGGATACGCAGTATTTT. Its protein product is CSGDFRGVDTQYF.

V usage is TRBV15 and J usage is TRBJ1-1, with TRBD1 matching 7 bases. CDR3 length equals 13 residues. The V and J ends lost 7 bases and 1 base, in that order; junction bases with no gene match: 3. Looked up from germline, CDR1 is LNHNV and CDR2 is YYDKDF (reference sequence). The CDR3 loop is CATTRGGNTEAFF. The CDR3 bases are TGTGCCACCACCAGGGGGGGGAACACTGAAGCTTTCTTT.

The chain links TRBV5-4 to TRBJ2-3, with a weak D call TRBD1 (6 bases). The CDR3 loop spans 16 amino acids. Germline V gene data show CDR1 as SGHNT and CDR2 as YYREEE (reference sequence). The V and J ends lost 2 bases and 1 base respectively, with 14 bases between them. CDR3 DNA sequence: TGTGCCAGCAGCTTACGACAGGTGAGGGGCACAGATACGCAGTATTTT. Amino acids: CASSLRQVRGTDTQYF.

The chain uses TRBV19 and TRBJ1-1; the D is unclear. Germline V lookup: CDR1 LNHDA, CDR2 SQIVND (reference sequence). Deletions cut 4 bases from V and 6 bases from J, with 9 bases between. The CDR3 is 12 residues long. The CDR3 loop is CASSTLGAEAFF. Here the CDR3 DNA reads TGTGCCAGTAGTACCCTCGGGGCTGAAGCTTTCTTT.

V and J are TRBV7-9 and TRBJ1-5, with 10 bases aligning to TRBD1. CDR1 is SEHNR, CDR2 FQNEAQ, per germline (reference sequence). CDR3 length: 17 residues. With V trimmed by 5 bases and J by 0 bases, 7 bases remained unmatched. CDR3 sequence reads: CASSRGQGDYSNQPQHF. CDR3 nucleotide sequence: TGTGCCAGCAGCCGAGGACAGGGGGATTATAGCAATCAGCCCCAGCATTTT.

For this clone: Other DNA variants within this sample encode the same CDR3. The V gene is TRBV18, the J gene TRBJ2-7, with a possible D match to TRBD1 (6 bases). The CDR3 is 12 residues long. Germline CDR1 and CDR2: KGHSH and LQKENI. V lost 3 bases and J 3 bases, leaving 6 bases between the germline ends. CDR3 loop: CASSPDSYEQYF. The CDR3 nucleotides are TGTGCCAGCTCACCGGACAGCTACGAGCAGTACTTC.

This clone came up once. The chain employs TRBV7-3 and TRBJ2-1; unclear D gene. This CDR3 is built from 14 residues. The germline gives CDR1 SGHTA, CDR2 FQGTGA. Trimming removed 2 bases at V and 5 bases at J, with 10 bases between. The CDR3 coding sequence is TGTGCCAGCAGCTTATTGCGCTCGAACAATGAGCAGTTCTTC. Its translation: CASSLLRSNNEQFF.

This rearrangement joins TRBV6-1 to TRBJ2-3; D is uncertain. CDR1 and CDR2 (germline): MNHNS, SASEGT. The CDR3 is 15 residues long. Trimming removed 1 base at V and 0 bases at J, with 8 bases between. CDR3 region: CASSEEQASTDTQYF. CDR3 nucleotides: TGTGCCAGCAGTGAAGAGCAGGCCAGCACAGATACGCAGTATTTT.

This clone was detected only a few times. The J gene is TRBJ1-5, the V gene TRBV19; D gene unclear. CDR1 is LNHDA and CDR2 is SQIVND in the germline V gene (reference sequence). The CDR3 loop spans 16 amino acids. Trimming took off 3 bases at V and 2 bases at J, with 14 bases between the two ends. The CDR3 region is CASSIISGEGNQPQHF. CDR3 sequence (DNA): TGTGCCAGTAGTATCATTTCCGGGGAAGGCAATCAGCCCCAGCATTTT.